This TCR beta chain was sequenced during a study of T cells after posttransplantation cyclophosphamide. On this clone itself: Its antigen is unknown.

The assay was immunoSEQ multiplex PCR, and TCRdb's table has in-frame clones only and misses some. The sample lists over 15,000 clones, roughly 84% seen once, with 3.5% to 4% in the top ten. Study outcomes and limitations: TRB clonality was highly associated with recipient CMV seropositivity and reactivation.

Controls had myeloablative marrow grafts with methotrexate and calcineurin inhibitor, sampled at 1 year. Trimming removed 1 base from V and 6 bases from J; junction bases left unmatched: 2. CDR3 size: 15 residues. The V gene's germline CDR1 is MNHNY and CDR2 SVGAGI (reference sequence). This chain connects TRBV6-6 to TRBJ2-1; 11 bases align to TRBD2. The clonotype was recovered from a male patient in his 50s who received an allogeneic stem cell transplant from an unrelated donor, was CMV-positive, and had chronic GVHD only. Some T cells may be transferred from the graft donor. Specimen: PBMCs, collected after an allogeneic stem cell transplant with a calcineurin inhibitor and methotrexate. The CDR3 reads CASSYLAGGANEQFF. CDR3 nucleotides: TGTGCCAGCAGTTACTTAGCGGGAGGGGCCAATGAGCAGTTCTTC.